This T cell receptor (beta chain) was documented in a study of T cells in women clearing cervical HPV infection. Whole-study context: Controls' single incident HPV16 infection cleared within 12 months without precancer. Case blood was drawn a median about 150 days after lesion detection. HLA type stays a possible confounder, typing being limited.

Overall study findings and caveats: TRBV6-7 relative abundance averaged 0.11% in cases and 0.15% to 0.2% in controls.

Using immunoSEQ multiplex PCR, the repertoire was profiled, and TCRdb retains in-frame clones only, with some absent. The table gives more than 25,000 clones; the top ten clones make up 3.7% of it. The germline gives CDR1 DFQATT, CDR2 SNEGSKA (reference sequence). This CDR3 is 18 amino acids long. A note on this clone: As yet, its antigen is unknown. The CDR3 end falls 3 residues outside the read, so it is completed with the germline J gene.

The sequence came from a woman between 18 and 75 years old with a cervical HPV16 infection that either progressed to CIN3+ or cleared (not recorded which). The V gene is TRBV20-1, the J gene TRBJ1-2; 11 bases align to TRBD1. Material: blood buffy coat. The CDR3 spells CSARSGGWDRGVEDGYTF. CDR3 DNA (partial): TGCAGTGCTAGATCTGGGGGTTGGGACAGGGGGGTAGAGGACGGC.